The TCR beta chain under discussion was sequenced for a study of T cells after posttransplantation cyclophosphamide (dated by TCRdb to the mid-2010s). As for the study more broadly: The study tracked T cell repertoire reconstitution by TRB sequencing after myeloablative bone marrow transplantation using posttransplantation cyclophosphamide as GVHD prophylaxis. Antigen receptor sequencing was done on samples from 35 to 40 PTCy-treated patients and from roughly 15 related bone marrow donors of those patients. Blood from every one of the 34 PTCy patients who had 1-year posttransplant specimens underwent TRB sequencing. TRB sequencing was also done on up to roughly 3 additional blood samples from 2 to 5.2 years after transplant in 3 patients, and on pretransplant blood from 4 patients. TRA and TRB clonality were tightly correlated in 9 or 10 samples, so subsequent TCR analyses focused on TRB only. Public TRB sequences were compared against a database of over 3,500 sequences linked to responses to pathogens, tumor antigens, self-antigens and alloantigens. Overall results and qualifications from the work: The TRB repertoires of T cells infiltrating skin or GI tract showed only limited overlap with the TRB repertoires of T cells in blood. Across 45 or so patients, TRB clonality was highly associated with recipient CMV seropositivity and CMV reactivation, and PTCy diversity was similar to diversity in CNI/methotrexate controls. Donor-recipient similarity was low at 1-2 months but rose over the first year, and later blood repertoires were often dominated by donor CD8+ memory clones.

This clone appeared a few times. No cognate antigen has been identified for it. Within one base of it there is no much larger clone, and no base qualities were kept. The time point label corresponds to: posttransplant day relative to BM transplant. This specimen's treatment or condition label, interpreted: high-dose cyclophosphamide on days +3 and +4 as single-agent GVHD prophylaxis. PTCy patients received busulfan and fludarabine conditioning, a related or unrelated marrow graft, and cyclophosphamide on days +3 and +4. The PTCy-treated patients were enrolled in a prospective multi-institutional clinical trial. Mononuclear cells from peripheral blood and bone marrow were separated by Ficoll-Hypaque density centrifugation and then cryopreserved. The junction carries 16 bases between V and J, which are trimmed by 6 bases and 4 bases respectively. The CDR3 covers 15 residues, taking in both the cysteine and the phenylalanine. The entry retains the CDR3 DNA only, 45 bases that are in frame from base 1. For CDR1 and CDR2, the germline V gene (reference sequence) lists LNHDA and SQIVND.

Genomic DNA was used for TRB sequencing, which was performed with the immunoSEQ assay at survey resolution or with the hsTCRB kit. The paper's processing steps were these. The immunoSEQ software handled initial read processing, and the LymphoSeq R package was used for repertoire analyses. Clonality was computed as 1 minus normalized Shannon entropy, and a Gini coefficient was also calculated for each TRB dataset. To infer phenotypes in unsorted samples, TRB sequences from sorted subsets of the recipient or donor were mapped onto the unsorted samples of the same recipient. Here the immuneACCESS table is served through TCRdb, limited to in-frame sequences with V and J called. Missing clones are a known gap in these copies; in checked studies unresolved V genes cover under half, and the rest lacks a known reason. That table furnishes V, J and clone size, whereas the DNA furnished D and trimming. This sample was tabulated with some 15,000 clones, among which there are no singletons. Of the sample, 20% to 30% falls within the top ten clones.

Sequences were derived from PBMCs, sampled after allogeneic stem cell transplant with posttransplant cyclophosphamide. The sequence was collected from a female patient aged 35 to 55 who received an allogeneic stem cell transplant from an unrelated donor, was CMV-positive, and had acute GVHD only. After a transplant, some of the T cells may come from the graft donor. The V gene is TRBV19 and the J gene is TRBJ1-5; the D gene is unclear. The CDR3 loop reads CASSLLGALNQPQHF. The DNA reads as follows: TGTGCCAGTAGCCTACTCGGAGCCCTAAATCAGCCCCAGCATTTT.